This TCR beta chain was found in a study of beta chain features in type 1 diabetes. Study context: Investigators examined 107,917,701 sorted cells across all samples.

With 4 bases clipped from V and 6 bases from J, the junction kept 3 bases outside the gene matches. This CDR3 contains 13 residues. CDR1 and CDR2 (germline): SQVTM, ANQGSEA. Study conclusions and caveats: Shorter TCRB CDR3s, moderately but significantly so, marked every one of the four CD4+ subsets in Type 1 diabetes patients.

The study reverse transcribed the entire isolated RNA, so it sequenced expressed TCRB transcripts. TCRdb's copy holds only in-frame clones and misses some; the assay was immunoSEQ multiplex PCR. The sample comprises a few hundred thousand clones, 25% to 35% of which are singletons, and around 0.065% rests with the top ten. Turning to this clone: What it binds is unknown.

One heparinised draw of blood, averaging roughly 0.12 L, came from each donor. This receptor was obtained from a man younger than 35 in good health. The chain has TRBV29-1 and TRBJ2-1; 10 positions agree with TRBD1. The sequencing input was naive CD4+ T cells from blood. In DNA form, the CDR3 reads TGCAGCGTTGCGGGACAGGGGAGCAATGAGCAGTTCTTC. This gives the protein CSVAGQGSNEQFF.